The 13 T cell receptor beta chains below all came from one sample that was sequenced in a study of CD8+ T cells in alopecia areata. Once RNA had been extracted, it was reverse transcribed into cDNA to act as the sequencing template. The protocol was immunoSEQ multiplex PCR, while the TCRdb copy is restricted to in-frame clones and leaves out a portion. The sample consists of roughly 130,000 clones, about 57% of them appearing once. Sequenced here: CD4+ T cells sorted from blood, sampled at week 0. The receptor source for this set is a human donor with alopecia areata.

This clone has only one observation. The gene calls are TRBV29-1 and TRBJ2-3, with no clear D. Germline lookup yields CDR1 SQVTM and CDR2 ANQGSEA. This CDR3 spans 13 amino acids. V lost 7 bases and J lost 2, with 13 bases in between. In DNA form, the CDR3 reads TGCAGCGGCGCAGGAGTGGTCACAGATACGCAGTATTTT. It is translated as CSGAGVVTDTQYF.

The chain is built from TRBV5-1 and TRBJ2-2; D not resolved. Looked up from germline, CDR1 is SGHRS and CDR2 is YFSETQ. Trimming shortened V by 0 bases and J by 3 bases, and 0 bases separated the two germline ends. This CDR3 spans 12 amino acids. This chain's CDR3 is CASSLDTGELFF. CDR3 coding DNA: TGCGCCAGCAGCTTGGACACCGGGGAGCTGTTTTTT.

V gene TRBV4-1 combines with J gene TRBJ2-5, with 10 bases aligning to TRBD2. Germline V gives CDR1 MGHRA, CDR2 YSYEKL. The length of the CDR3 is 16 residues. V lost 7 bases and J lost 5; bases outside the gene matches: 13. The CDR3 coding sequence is TGCGCCAGCACCAGAGGAGCGGGAGGGGTCCATGAGACCCAGTACTTC. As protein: CASTRGAGGVHETQYF.

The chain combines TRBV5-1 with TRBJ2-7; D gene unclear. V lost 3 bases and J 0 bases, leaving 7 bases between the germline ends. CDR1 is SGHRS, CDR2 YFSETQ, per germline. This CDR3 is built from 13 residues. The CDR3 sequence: CASSSLSSYEQYF. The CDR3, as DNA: TGCGCCAGCAGCTCCTTGAGCTCCTACGAGCAGTACTTC. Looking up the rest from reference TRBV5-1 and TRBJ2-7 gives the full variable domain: KAGVTQTPRYLIKTRGQQVTLSCSPISGHRSVSWYQQTPGQGLQFLFEYFSETQRNKGNFPGRFSGRQFSNSRSEMNVSTLELGDSALYLCASSSLSSYEQYFGPGTRLTVT.

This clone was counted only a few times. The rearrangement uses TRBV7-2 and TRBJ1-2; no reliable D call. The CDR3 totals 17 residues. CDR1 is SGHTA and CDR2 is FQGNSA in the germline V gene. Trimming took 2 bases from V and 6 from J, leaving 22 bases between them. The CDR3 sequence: CASSLPARAPERNGYTF. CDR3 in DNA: TGTGCCAGCAGCTTACCTGCCCGGGCCCCGGAGCGGAATGGCTACACCTTC.

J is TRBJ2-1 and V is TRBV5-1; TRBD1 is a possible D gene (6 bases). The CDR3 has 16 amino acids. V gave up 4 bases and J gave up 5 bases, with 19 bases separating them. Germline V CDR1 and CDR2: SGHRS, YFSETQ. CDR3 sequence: CASSATGTRDNNEQFF. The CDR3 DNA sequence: TGCGCCAGCAGCGCCACCGGGACCAGGGACAACAATGAGCAGTTCTTC.

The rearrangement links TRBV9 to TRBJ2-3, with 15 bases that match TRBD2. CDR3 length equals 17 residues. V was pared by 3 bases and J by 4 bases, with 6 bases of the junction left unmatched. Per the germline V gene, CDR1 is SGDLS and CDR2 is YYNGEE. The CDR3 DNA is TGTGCCAGCAGCGCCGGGACTAGCGGGAGGATGGCAGATACGCAGTATTTT. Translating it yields CASSAGTSGRMADTQYF.

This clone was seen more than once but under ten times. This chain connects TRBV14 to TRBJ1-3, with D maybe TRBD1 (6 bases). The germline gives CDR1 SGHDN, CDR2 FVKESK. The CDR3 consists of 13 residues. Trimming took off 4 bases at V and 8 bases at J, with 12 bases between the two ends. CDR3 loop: CASSPTQGYTIYF. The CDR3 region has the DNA TGTGCCAGCAGCCCGACACAGGGATACACCATATATTTT.

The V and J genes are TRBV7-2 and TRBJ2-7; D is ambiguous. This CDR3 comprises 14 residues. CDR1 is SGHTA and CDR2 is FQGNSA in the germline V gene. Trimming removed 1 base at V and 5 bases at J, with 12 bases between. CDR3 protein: CASSLVKGPHEQYF. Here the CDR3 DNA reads TGTGCCAGCAGCTTAGTAAAGGGTCCCCACGAGCAGTACTTC.

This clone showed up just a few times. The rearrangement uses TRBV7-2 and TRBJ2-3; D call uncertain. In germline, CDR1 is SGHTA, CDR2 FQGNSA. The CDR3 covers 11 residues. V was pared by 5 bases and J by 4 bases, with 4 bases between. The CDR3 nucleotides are TGTGCCAGCAGCGAAGCAGATACGCAGTATTTT. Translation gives CASSEADTQYF.

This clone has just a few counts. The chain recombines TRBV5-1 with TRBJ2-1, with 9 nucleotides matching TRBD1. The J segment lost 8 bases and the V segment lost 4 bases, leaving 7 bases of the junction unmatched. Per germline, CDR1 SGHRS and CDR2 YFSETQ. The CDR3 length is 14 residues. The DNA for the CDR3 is TGCGCCAGCAGCCCGACAGGGGGTATAGATGAGCAGTTCTTC. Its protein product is CASSPTGGIDEQFF. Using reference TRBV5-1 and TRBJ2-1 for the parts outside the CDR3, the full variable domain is KAGVTQTPRYLIKTRGQQVTLSCSPISGHRSVSWYQQTPGQGLQFLFEYFSETQRNKGNFPGRFSGRQFSNSRSEMNVSTLELGDSALYLCASSPTGGIDEQFFGPGTRLTVL.

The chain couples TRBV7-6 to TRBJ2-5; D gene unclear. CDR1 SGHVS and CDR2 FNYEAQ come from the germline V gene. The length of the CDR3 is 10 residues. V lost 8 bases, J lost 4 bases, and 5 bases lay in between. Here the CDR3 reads CASGLETQYF. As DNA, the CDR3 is TGTGCCAGCGGCCTAGAGACCCAGTACTTC.

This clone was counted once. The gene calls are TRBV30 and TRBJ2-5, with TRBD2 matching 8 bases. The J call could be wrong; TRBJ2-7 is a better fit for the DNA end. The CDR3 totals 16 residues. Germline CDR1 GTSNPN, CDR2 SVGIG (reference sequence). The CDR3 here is CAWSVRGSGSSYEQYF. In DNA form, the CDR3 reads TGTGCCTGGAGTGTACGAGGAAGCGGGAGCTCCTACGAGCAGTACTTC.